This record concerns one T cell receptor (beta chain) sequence. Its antigen is as yet unknown. CD4+ cell separation produced CD45RA+ naive and CD45RA-negative memory subsets. The assay was carried out at the deep level. Sequencing used immunoSEQ multiplex PCR; TCRdb keeps in-frame clones, though not all of them. The sample consists of roughly 2 million clones, 95% of them appearing once. Trimming cost V 8 bases and J 7 bases; bases outside gene matches: 9. The CDR3 covers 14 residues. Germline values: CDR1 MRHNA, CDR2 SNTAGT. This specimen comes from a study of shared clonotypes between healthy human individuals. Points from the study as a whole: Sorted-subset samples were not fully sequenced, rarefaction indicated.

The receptor was isolated from a young man in good health. The chain carries TRBV6-4 and TRBJ1-2; TRBD1 matches at 11 bases. Sequencing was carried out using naive CD4+ T cells sorted from blood. Subset meaning: CD45RA+ positively selected. The CDR3 loop is CASRSGQGAFGYTF. CDR3 nucleotides: TGTGCCAGCCGATCAGGACAGGGGGCATTTGGCTACACCTTC.